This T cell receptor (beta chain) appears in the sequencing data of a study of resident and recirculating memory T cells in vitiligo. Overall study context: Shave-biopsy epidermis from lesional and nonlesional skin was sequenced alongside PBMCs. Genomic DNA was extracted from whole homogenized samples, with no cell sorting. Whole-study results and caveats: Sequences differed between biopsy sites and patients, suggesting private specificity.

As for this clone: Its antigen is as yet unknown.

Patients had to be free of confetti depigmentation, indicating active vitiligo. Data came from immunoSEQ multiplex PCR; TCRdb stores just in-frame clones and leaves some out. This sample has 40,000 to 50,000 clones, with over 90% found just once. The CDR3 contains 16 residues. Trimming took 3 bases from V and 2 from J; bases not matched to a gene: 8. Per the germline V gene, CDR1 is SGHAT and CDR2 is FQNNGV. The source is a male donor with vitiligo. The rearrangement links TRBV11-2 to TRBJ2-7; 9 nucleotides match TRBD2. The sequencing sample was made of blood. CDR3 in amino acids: CASSFGSGGTTYEQYF. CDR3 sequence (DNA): TGTGCCAGCAGCTTCGGTAGCGGGGGAACAACCTACGAGCAGTACTTC.